This TCR beta chain was recovered during a study of cytomegalovirus exposure and HLA in healthy donors. CDR3 length: 13 amino acids. Germline CDR1 MNHEY, CDR2 SMNVEV (reference sequence). V dropped 0 bases and J dropped 10 bases, with 11 bases sitting between them. Libraries were prepared by immunoSEQ multiplex PCR; TCRdb keeps only in-frame clonotypes and omits some of them. This repertoire shows some 230,000 clones, approximately 90% found once; its top ten account for about 1%. The specimen sequenced was PBMCs. This sequence originates from a young woman in good health and CMV-seronegative. The V gene is TRBV27, the J gene TRBJ2-3; no clear D gene. The CDR3 DNA reads TGTGCCAGCAGTTTATCCACACCAATCGCGCAGTATTTT. It codes for CASSLSTPIAQYF.